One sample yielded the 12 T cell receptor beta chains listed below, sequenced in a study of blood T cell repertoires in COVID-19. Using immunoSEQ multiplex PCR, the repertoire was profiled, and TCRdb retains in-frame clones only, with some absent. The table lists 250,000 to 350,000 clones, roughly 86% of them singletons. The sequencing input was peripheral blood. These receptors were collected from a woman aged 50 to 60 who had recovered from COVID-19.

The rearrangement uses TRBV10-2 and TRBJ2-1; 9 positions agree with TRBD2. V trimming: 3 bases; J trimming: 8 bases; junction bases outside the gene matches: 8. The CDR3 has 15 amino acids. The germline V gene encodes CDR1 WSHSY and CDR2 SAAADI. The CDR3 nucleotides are TGCGCCAGCAGTGATTCGGGCGGGGGGGCCGATGAGCAGTTCTTC. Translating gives CASSDSGGGADEQFF.

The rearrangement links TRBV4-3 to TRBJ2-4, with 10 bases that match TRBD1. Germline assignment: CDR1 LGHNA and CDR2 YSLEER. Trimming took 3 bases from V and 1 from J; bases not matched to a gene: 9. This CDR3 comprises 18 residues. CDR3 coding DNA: TGCGCCAGCAGCCAGGAGGCGGACAGGGGGAGGGCCAAAAACATTCAGTACTTC. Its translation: CASSQEADRGRAKNIQYF.

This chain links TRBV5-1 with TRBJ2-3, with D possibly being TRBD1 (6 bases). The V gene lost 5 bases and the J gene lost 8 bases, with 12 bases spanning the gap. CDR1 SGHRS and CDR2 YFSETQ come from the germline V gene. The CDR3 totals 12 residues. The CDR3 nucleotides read TGCGCCAGCAGAACAGGGTTAGGTACGCAGTATTTT. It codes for CASRTGLGTQYF.

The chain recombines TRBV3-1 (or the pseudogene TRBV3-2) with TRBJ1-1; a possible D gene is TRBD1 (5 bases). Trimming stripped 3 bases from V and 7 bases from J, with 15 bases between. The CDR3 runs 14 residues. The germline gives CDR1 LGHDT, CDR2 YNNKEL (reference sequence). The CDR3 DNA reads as TGTGCCAGCAGCCAGGGGCAAGGGTCCAATGAAGCTTTCTTT. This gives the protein CASSQGQGSNEAFF.

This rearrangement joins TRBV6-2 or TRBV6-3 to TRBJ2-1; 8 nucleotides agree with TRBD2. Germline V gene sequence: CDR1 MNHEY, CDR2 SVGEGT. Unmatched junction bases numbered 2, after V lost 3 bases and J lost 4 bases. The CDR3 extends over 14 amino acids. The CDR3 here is CASSYAGGYNEQFF. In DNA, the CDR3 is TGTGCCAGCAGTTATGCGGGGGGATACAATGAGCAGTTCTTC.

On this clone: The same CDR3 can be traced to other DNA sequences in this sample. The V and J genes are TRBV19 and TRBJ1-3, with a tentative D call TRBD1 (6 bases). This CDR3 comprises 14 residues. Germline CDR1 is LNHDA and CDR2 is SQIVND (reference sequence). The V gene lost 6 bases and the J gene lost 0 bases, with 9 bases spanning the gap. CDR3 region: CASSGQISGNTIYF. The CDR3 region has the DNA TGTGCCAGTAGCGGACAGATCTCTGGAAACACCATATATTTT.

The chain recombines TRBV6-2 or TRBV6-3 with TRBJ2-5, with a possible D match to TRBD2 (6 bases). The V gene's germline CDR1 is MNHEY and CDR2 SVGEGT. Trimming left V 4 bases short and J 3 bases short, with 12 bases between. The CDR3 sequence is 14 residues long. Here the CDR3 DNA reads TGTGCCAGCAGTTCCGGGACTGGGAAAGAGACCCAGTACTTC. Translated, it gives CASSSGTGKETQYF.

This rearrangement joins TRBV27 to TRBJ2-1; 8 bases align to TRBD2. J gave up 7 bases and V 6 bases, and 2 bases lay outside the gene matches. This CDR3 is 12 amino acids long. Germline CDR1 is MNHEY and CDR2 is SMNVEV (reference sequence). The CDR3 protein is CASSRLANEQFF. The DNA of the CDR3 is TGTGCCAGCAGCCGACTAGCGAATGAGCAGTTCTTC.

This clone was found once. The CDR3, as DNA: TGTGCCTGGAGTATCACCGAGAATCAGCCCCAGCATTTT. Translating it yields CAWSITENQPQHF. The chain couples TRBV30 to TRBJ1-5; D not resolved. The CDR3 covers 13 residues. The V gene lost 2 bases and the J gene lost 4 bases, with 9 bases spanning the gap. Germline lookup yields CDR1 GTSNPN and CDR2 SVGIG (reference sequence).

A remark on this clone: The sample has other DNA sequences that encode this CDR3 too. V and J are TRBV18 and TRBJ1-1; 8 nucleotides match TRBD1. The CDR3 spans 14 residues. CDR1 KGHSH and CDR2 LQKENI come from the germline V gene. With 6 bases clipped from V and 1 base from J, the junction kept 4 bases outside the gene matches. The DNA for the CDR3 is TGTGCCAGCTCCCCTACAGGGGGGAACACTGAAGCTTTCTTT. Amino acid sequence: CASSPTGGNTEAFF.

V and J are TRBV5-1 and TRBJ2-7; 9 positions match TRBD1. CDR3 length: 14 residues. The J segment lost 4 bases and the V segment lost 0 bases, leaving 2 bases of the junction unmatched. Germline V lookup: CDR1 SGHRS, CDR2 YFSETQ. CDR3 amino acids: CASSLVGQGYEQYF. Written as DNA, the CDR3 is TGCGCCAGCAGCTTGGTGGGACAGGGTTACGAGCAGTACTTC.

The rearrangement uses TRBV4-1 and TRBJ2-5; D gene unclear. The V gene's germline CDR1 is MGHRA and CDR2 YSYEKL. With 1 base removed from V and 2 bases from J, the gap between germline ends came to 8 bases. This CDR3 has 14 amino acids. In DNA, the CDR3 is TGCGCCAGCAGCCAAGGGGCAGCACAAGAGACCCAGTACTTC. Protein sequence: CASSQGAAQETQYF.